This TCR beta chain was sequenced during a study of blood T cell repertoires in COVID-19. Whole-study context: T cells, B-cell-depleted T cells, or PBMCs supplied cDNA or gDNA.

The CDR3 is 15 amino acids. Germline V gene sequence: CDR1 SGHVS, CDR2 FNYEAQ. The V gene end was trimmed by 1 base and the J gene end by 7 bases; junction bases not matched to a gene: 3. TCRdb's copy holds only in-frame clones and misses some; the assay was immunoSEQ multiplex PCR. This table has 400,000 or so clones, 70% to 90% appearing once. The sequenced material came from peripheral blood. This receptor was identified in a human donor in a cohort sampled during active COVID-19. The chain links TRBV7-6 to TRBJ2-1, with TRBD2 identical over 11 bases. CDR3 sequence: CASSLGSSGRNEQFF. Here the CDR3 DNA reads TGTGCCAGCAGCTTAGGGTCTAGCGGGAGGAATGAGCAGTTCTTC. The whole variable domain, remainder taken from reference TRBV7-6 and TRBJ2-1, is GAGVSQSPRYKVTKRGQDVALRCDPISGHVSLYWYRQALGQGPEFLTYFNYEAQQDKSGLPNDRFSAERPEGSISTLTIQRTEQRDSAMYRCASSLGSSGRNEQFFGPGTRLTVL.